This entry lists 19 T cell receptor beta chains sequenced from one sample in a study of vaccination and CD4 T cells after COVID-19. The sample's treatment: approximately 9-day PBMC culture with coronavirus spike peptide pools or control peptides (ViraFEST assay). Before the COVID-19 pandemic (2011-2018), CD4+ T cells were obtained from the unexposed donor. With the Oncomine TCR Beta short-read assay, DNA from cultured CD4+ T cells was sequenced. TCRdb recomputed calls from the PCR reads with MiXCR, one row per CDR3 protein. The sample lists around 6,100 distinct CDR3 sequences; around half were seen once. Antigens for these TCRs are unknown. The specimen was CD4+ T cells from blood, cultured in vitro. The receptors here all came from a human donor in good health.

The V gene is TRBV5-1, the J gene TRBJ1-2; D call uncertain. Trimming cost V 0 bases and J 7 bases, with 7 bases left between them. The CDR3 sequence is 12 residues long. The germline CDR1 and CDR2 sequences are SGHRS and YFSETQ. CDR3 nucleotide sequence: TGCGCCAGCAGCTTGGAAGGGCTTGGCTACACCTTC. Its protein product is CASSLEGLGYTF.

This clonotype has only one observation. The chain links TRBV30 to TRBJ2-5; 16 nucleotides align to TRBD2. Germline CDR1 is GTSNPN and CDR2 is SVGIG (reference sequence). The CDR3 is 16 residues long. With V trimmed by 2 bases and J by 3 bases, 3 bases remained unmatched. The CDR3: CAWSQGTSGREETQYF. Written as DNA, the CDR3 is TGTGCCTGGAGTCAGGGGACTAGCGGGAGGGAAGAGACCCAGTACTTC.

The J gene is TRBJ2-5, the V gene TRBV23-1; D remains unclear. TRBV23-1 is assigned to the ORF class and has an uncertain function. The CDR3 is made up of 11 amino acids. The V end lost 7 bases, the J end lost 2 bases, and 5 bases lay between the germline ends. This CDR3 is CASTTQETQYF. The CDR3 bases are TGCGCCAGCACCACGCAAGAGACCCAGTACTTC.

CDR3: CASSTGGQGSGNTIYF. The CDR3 nucleotides are TGTGCCAGCAGCACGGGGGGACAGGGCTCTGGAAACACCATATATTTT. This chain links TRBV11-2 with TRBJ1-3; 9 positions agree with TRBD1. Germline lookup yields CDR1 SGHAT and CDR2 FQNNGV. V lost 5 bases, J lost 0 bases, and 5 bases stayed unmatched. The CDR3 runs 16 residues.

The gene calls are TRBV20-1 and TRBJ1-2; D may be TRBD1 (5 bases). The CDR3 is made up of 12 amino acids. The V end lost 5 bases, the J end lost 4 bases, and 11 bases lay between the germline ends. Germline assignment: CDR1 DFQATT and CDR2 SNEGSKA (reference sequence). CDR3 in amino acids: CSASGTGYGYTF. The CDR3 DNA reads TGCAGTGCTTCGGGGACCGGCTATGGCTACACCTTC.

This chain links TRBV6-1 with TRBJ2-7; TRBD2 agrees at 7 bases. Germline V CDR1 and CDR2: MNHNS, SASEGT. V was pared by 8 bases and J by 7 bases, with 14 bases of the junction left unmatched. The CDR3 contains 14 residues. CDR3 DNA: TGTGCCAGCGACCTAGTTGGGAGGGGATCAGAGCAGTACTTC. Protein sequence: CASDLVGRGSEQYF.

The V call is TRBV5-6, the J call TRBJ2-1; D is unclear. The V gene's germline CDR1 is SGHDT and CDR2 YYEEEE. The CDR3 covers 14 residues. Trimming cost V 3 bases and J 0 bases, with 7 bases left between them. This chain's CDR3 is CASSSPSSYNEQFF. CDR3 nucleotides: TGTGCCAGCAGCTCACCGAGCTCCTACAATGAGCAGTTCTTC.

The chain is built from TRBV10-3 and TRBJ1-5; 8 bases align to TRBD1. The length of the CDR3 is 15 residues. The trim removed 0 bases at V and 7 bases at J, leaving 5 bases unmatched. The V gene's germline CDR1 is ENHRY and CDR2 SYGVKD. CDR3 sequence reads: CAISESGQGRQPQHF. Written as DNA, the CDR3 is TGTGCCATCAGTGAGTCTGGACAGGGACGGCAGCCCCAGCATTTT.

V and J are TRBV5-5 and TRBJ2-3, with 8 bases aligning to TRBD2. Germline assignment: CDR1 SGHKS and CDR2 YYEKEE (reference sequence). V was clipped by 3 bases and J by 12 bases; unmatched bases: 6. CDR3 size: 12 residues. CDR3 in DNA: TGTGCCAGCAGCTCCATAGCGGGAATTCAGTATTTT. Protein: CASSSIAGIQYF.

The gene calls are TRBV18 and TRBJ2-5; 8 positions match TRBD2. The CDR3 is 15 residues long. The germline V gene encodes CDR1 KGHSH and CDR2 LQKENI. J lost 3 bases, V lost 3 bases, and 6 bases had no gene match. The DNA of the CDR3 is TGTGCCAGCTCACCTCTGGGACTAGAAAAAGAGACCCAGTACTTC. This translates into CASSPLGLEKETQYF.

V and J are TRBV10-3 and TRBJ2-7; 10 bases fit TRBD2. With 11 bases clipped from V and 4 bases from J, the junction kept 8 bases outside the gene matches. The germline CDR1 and CDR2 sequences are ENHRY and SYGVKD. The CDR3 sequence is 13 residues long. The DNA of the CDR3 is TGTGCCGCCGCGAGCGGGAGGGAGTACGAGCAGTACTTC. It encodes CAAASGREYEQYF.

This clonotype has more than one count but fewer than ten. This chain uses TRBV10-3 with TRBJ1-1; tentative D call: TRBD1 (5 bases). Trimming shortened V by 6 bases and J by 0 bases, and 11 bases separated the two germline ends. The CDR3 is 14 amino acids. The germline gives CDR1 ENHRY, CDR2 SYGVKD. The CDR3 sequence: CAIREGRVNTEAFF. The DNA of the CDR3 is TGTGCCATCAGGGAGGGGCGCGTGAACACTGAAGCTTTCTTT.

The chain carries TRBV5-4 and TRBJ1-3; D is undetermined. Germline-derived CDR1 and CDR2 are SGHNT and YYREEE (reference sequence). There are 15 residues in the CDR3. With 0 bases removed from V and 0 bases from J, the gap between germline ends came to 7 bases. This CDR3 reads CASSLGQSSGNTIYF. For the CDR3, the DNA is TGTGCCAGCAGCTTGGGGCAGAGCTCTGGAAACACCATATATTTT.

This clonotype has only a few counts. V and J are TRBV30 and TRBJ1-1; maybe TRBD1 (5 bases). CDR1 and CDR2 from the germline V gene are GTSNPN and SVGIG (reference sequence). CDR3 length: 14 residues. The CDR3 region is CAISAGRLNTEAFF. As DNA, the CDR3 is TGTGCTATTTCGGCAGGGCGACTGAACACTGAAGCTTTCTTT. The full variable domain, in which reference TRBV30 and TRBJ1-1 provide the parts outside the CDR3, is SQTIHQWPATLVQPVGSPLSLECTVEGTSNPNLYWYRQAAGRGLQLLFYSVGIGQISSEVPQNLSASRPQDRQFILSSKKLLLSDSGFYLCAISAGRLNTEAFFGQGTRLTVV.

This clonotype was found a few times. The J gene is TRBJ1-3, the V gene TRBV30; D possibly corresponds to TRBD1 (6 bases). V lost 5 bases and J lost 16, with 15 bases in between. This CDR3 region has 10 residues. CDR1 GTSNPN and CDR2 SVGIG come from the germline V gene (reference sequence). As DNA, the CDR3 is TGTGCCTGGTCCACAGGGTTGATGTATTTT. Protein sequence: CAWSTGLMYF.

The CDR3 sequence is CASSRALETQYF. The CDR3 DNA follows: TGTGCCAGCAGCCGGGCCTTAGAGACCCAGTACTTC. The J gene is TRBJ2-5, the V gene TRBV7-6; D is uncertain. The CDR3 runs to 12 residues. CDR1 is SGHVS, CDR2 FNYEAQ, per germline. V lost 5 bases and J lost 4, with 8 bases in between.

The chain recombines TRBV21-1 with TRBJ1-2. TRBV21-1 corresponds to a pseudogene. CDR3 length equals 11 residues. The CDR3 DNA follows: TGTGCCAGCAGCGTCTGCTATGGCTACACCTTC. The encoded protein is CASSVCYGYTF.

The V call is TRBV6-1, the J call TRBJ2-4; 7 positions match TRBD2. With V trimmed by 7 bases and J by 3 bases, 15 bases remained unmatched. The germline V gene has CDR1 MNHNS and CDR2 SASEGT. CDR3 length equals 17 residues. CDR3 residues: CASKKRGDIYGKNIQYF. As DNA, the CDR3 is TGTGCCAGCAAAAAGCGGGGAGACATCTATGGCAAAAACATTCAGTACTTC.

The genes are TRBV28 and TRBJ2-7; TRBD1 aligns across 12 bases. From germline, CDR1 is MDHEN and CDR2 SYDVKM. J was trimmed by 2 bases and V by 7 bases; bases with no gene match: 15. CDR3 length: 18 amino acids. The CDR3 reads CASTELRDRGRITYEQYF. The CDR3 DNA sequence: TGTGCCAGCACCGAACTCCGGGACAGGGGGCGAATTACCTACGAGCAGTACTTC.